This T cell receptor beta chain was profiled in a study of shared clonotypes between healthy human individuals. Naive CD8 cells were CD45RO-negative, positively selected for CCR7, excluding terminally differentiated effector memory CD45RA+ cells. About this clone itself: Antigen specificity is unknown.

The study's findings and limits: An effect of sequencing depth on clonotype sharing among donors was expected. The sharing of approximately 4.6% of naive CD4 clonotypes was seen across a handful of donors. Clonotypes not shared had lower generation probabilities than those common to all four donors.

This CDR3 contains 16 residues. From germline, CDR1 is SGHVS and CDR2 FQNEAQ. Trimming took 3 bases from V and 5 from J, leaving 20 bases between them. The study ran the assay at deep level. Data came from immunoSEQ multiplex PCR; TCRdb stores just in-frame clones and leaves some out. The table includes about 2 million clones, just under 95% detected once. The sequence came from a young man in good health. The V call is TRBV7-8, the J call TRBJ2-7; D is unclear. Sequenced: naive CD8+ T cells sorted from blood. The CDR3 protein is CASSFPFIGVEDEQYF. CDR3 DNA sequence: TGTGCCAGCAGCTTCCCTTTTATAGGAGTGGAAGACGAGCAGTACTTC.